Presented here are 5 T cell receptor beta chains from one specimen sequenced in a study of Graves' ophthalmopathy and Graves' hyperthyroidism. Amplified TCR beta CDR3 regions were obtained using RNA transcripts as template. First-round RT-PCR with HTBI primers preceded a second-round multiplex PCR. TCRdb processed the multiplex PCR reads anew with MiXCR; each CDR3 protein has one entry. Of about 200,000 distinct CDR3 sequences in the sample, around 28% were seen once. Sequencing was performed on peripheral blood. These receptors all come from a man aged 50-60 years with Graves' ophthalmopathy.

This clonotype was picked up many times. V and J are TRBV20-1 and TRBJ1-1, with D unresolved. In germline, CDR1 is DFQATT, CDR2 SNEGSKA (reference sequence). With 0 bases removed from V and 4 bases from J, the gap between germline ends came to 6 bases. This CDR3 is 12 amino acids long. CDR3 DNA: TGCAGTGCTAGAGATCCGGGCACTGAAGCTTTCTTT. Translating gives CSARDPGTEAFF.

A single count supports this clonotype. CDR3 sequence: CASSLRGWGYTF. As DNA, the CDR3 is TGTGCCAGCAGCCTCAGGGGTTGGGGCTACACCTTC. The chain uses TRBV7-8 and TRBJ1-2; tentative D call: TRBD1 (6 bases). The V gene lost 5 bases and the J gene lost 8 bases, with 12 bases spanning the gap. Per germline, CDR1 SGHVS and CDR2 FQNEAQ. This CDR3 spans 12 amino acids.

This clonotype was picked up many times. The genes are TRBV5-4 and TRBJ2-7, with D unresolved. The CDR3 is made up of 14 amino acids. Per the germline V gene, CDR1 is SGHNT and CDR2 is YYREEE (reference sequence). Trimming pared 4 bases from V and 2 bases from J, leaving 13 bases between. The CDR3 here is CASSRQGGAYEQYF. CDR3 nucleotide sequence: TGTGCCAGCAGCCGCCAAGGCGGAGCCTACGAGCAGTACTTC.

This clonotype was counted many times. The chain combines TRBV28 with TRBJ2-7, with 10 bases identical to TRBD1. V trimming: 1 base; J trimming: 2 bases; junction bases outside the gene matches: 5. Germline assignment: CDR1 MDHEN and CDR2 SYDVKM. This CDR3 is 16 amino acids long. Here the CDR3 reads CASSLSGTGAPYEQYF. The CDR3 bases are TGTGCCAGCAGTTTATCCGGGACAGGGGCCCCCTACGAGCAGTACTTC.

This clonotype was seen ten or more times. The chain recombines TRBV6-2 or TRBV6-3 with TRBJ2-7, with TRBD2 identical over 10 bases. Germline CDR1 is MNHEY and CDR2 is SVGEGT. The CDR3 is 15 amino acids. J gave up 0 bases and V 6 bases, and 5 bases lay outside the gene matches. The CDR3 is CASRQAGGSSYEQYF. The CDR3 DNA sequence: TGTGCCAGCAGACAAGCGGGAGGGTCCTCCTACGAGCAGTACTTC.